Shown below are 25 T cell receptor beta chains from a single sample sequenced in a study of preoperative IRX-2 immunotherapy in early breast cancer. Assay: immunoSEQ multiplex PCR; the TCRdb copy retains only in-frame clones and omits some. Here the sample spans around 40,000 clones, about 95% being singletons. The treatment: preoperative locoregional IRX-2 cytokine immunotherapy. The sequenced sample was tumor tissue, obtained after IRX-2 immunotherapy. These receptors originate from a human donor with breast cancer.

The rearrangement links TRBV29-1 to TRBJ2-7; 8 nucleotides line up with TRBD2. Germline CDR1 SQVTM, CDR2 ANQGSEA. V lost 3 bases and J lost 3; bases outside the gene matches: 10. The CDR3 is 15 amino acids. CDR3 sequence (DNA): TGCAGCGTTGACTCCGGGCGGGGGGACCTCTACGAGCAGTACTTC. Amino acids: CSVDSGRGDLYEQYF.

The chain uses TRBV28 and TRBJ2-3; no firm D call. Germline CDR1 MDHEN, CDR2 SYDVKM. CDR3 size: 11 residues. V lost 7 bases and J 0 bases, leaving 2 bases between the germline ends. CDR3 protein: CASTSTDTQYF. The CDR3 coding sequence is TGTGCCAGCACCAGCACAGATACGCAGTATTTT. The full variable domain, rest sourced from reference TRBV28 and TRBJ2-3, is DVKVTQSSRYLVKRTGEKVFLECVQDMDHENMFWYRQDPGLGLRLIYFSYDVKMKEKGDIPEGYSVSREKKERFSLILESASTNQTSMYLCASTSTDTQYFGPGTRLTVL.

The J gene is TRBJ2-5, the V gene TRBV18; D call uncertain. V was pared by 3 bases and J by 3 bases, with 8 bases between. Germline values: CDR1 KGHSH, CDR2 LQKENI. The CDR3 runs to 13 residues. CDR3: CASSPGAEETQYF. Here the CDR3 DNA reads TGTGCCAGCTCACCGGGCGCCGAAGAGACCCAGTACTTC.

A remark on this clone: The DNA is omitted, as the CDR3 cannot be located on it reliably, and the CDR3 follows TCRdb's listing. The V and J genes are TRBV21-1 and TRBJ2-7; the table's D gene call, TRBD1, was not cross checked with the DNA. TRBV21-1 is a pseudogene locus. 22 amino acids form the CDR3, both terminal residues included. The CDR3 loop reads CASSKDWWGTGARCPGSYEQYF.

The chain joins TRBV7-2 to TRBJ2-3; D is ambiguous. Deletions cut 3 bases from V and 0 bases from J, with 7 bases between. The germline V gene has CDR1 SGHTA and CDR2 FQGNSA. This CDR3 has 14 residues. In DNA, the CDR3 is TGTGCCAGCAGCTTCGGAACTAGCACAGATACGCAGTATTTT. Residues: CASSFGTSTDTQYF.

The rearrangement joins TRBV5-1 to TRBJ2-2, with D unresolved. The length of the CDR3 is 13 residues. Germline V gives CDR1 SGHRS, CDR2 YFSETQ. V lost 4 bases, J lost 5 bases, and 9 bases lay in between. CDR3 protein: CASSPASTGELFF. The CDR3 coding sequence is TGCGCCAGCAGCCCGGCCTCTACCGGGGAGCTGTTTTTT.

The rearrangement links TRBV5-5 to TRBJ1-2; 8 nucleotides align to TRBD1. The CDR3 covers 17 residues. CDR1 is SGHKS, CDR2 YYEKEE, per germline (reference sequence). V lost 0 bases and J lost 6; bases outside the gene matches: 13. In DNA form, the CDR3 reads TGTGCCAGCAGCTTGGGGTTTGCGGTACAGGGGGTGGATGGCTACACCTTC. It is translated as CASSLGFAVQGVDGYTF.

This clone is a singleton in its sample. The chain couples TRBV7-3 to TRBJ2-1; 14 nucleotides line up with TRBD2. With 4 bases clipped from V and 7 bases from J, the junction kept 6 bases outside the gene matches. Germline lookup yields CDR1 SGHTA and CDR2 FQGTGA. The CDR3 consists of 16 residues. CDR3: CASSSQWTSGRNEQFF. For the CDR3, the DNA is TGTGCCAGCAGCTCGCAATGGACTAGCGGGAGGAATGAGCAGTTCTTC.

The J gene is TRBJ1-1, the V gene TRBV2, with 9 bases fitting TRBD1. The CDR3 is made up of 13 amino acids. Germline V gene data show CDR1 as SNHLY and CDR2 as FYNNEI. V dropped 6 bases and J dropped 6; count of bases not matched to a gene: 5. DNA for the CDR3: TGTGCCAGCAGCCTAAGACAGGGGGCTGAAGCTTTCTTT. Protein sequence: CASSLRQGAEAFF.

J is TRBJ2-2 and V is TRBV4-1, with 10 bases that match TRBD1. Germline V gene data show CDR1 as MGHRA and CDR2 as YSYEKL. The CDR3 runs to 17 residues. J gave up 4 bases and V 0 bases, and 5 bases lay outside the gene matches. CDR3 residues: CASSQDRGQGGTGELFF. CDR3 sequence (DNA): TGCGCCAGCAGCCAAGATCGAGGACAGGGGGGCACCGGGGAGCTGTTTTTT.

This clone has only one observation. The chain has TRBV9 and TRBJ2-1; D possibly uses TRBD1 or TRBD2 (7 bases each). The CDR3 consists of 16 residues. Germline-derived CDR1 and CDR2 are SGDLS and YYNGEE. Trimming took 3 bases from V and 2 from J, leaving 15 bases between them. The CDR3 spells CASSGGLGGAYNEQFF. The CDR3 DNA reads TGTGCCAGCAGCGGAGGACTAGGGGGCGCCTACAATGAGCAGTTCTTC.

The V gene is TRBV6-5, the J gene TRBJ2-1, with D perhaps TRBD2 (6 bases). Germline loops: CDR1 MNHEY, CDR2 SVGAGI. The CDR3 length is 12 residues. V lost 5 bases to trimming and J lost 8 bases, with 10 bases between them. DNA of the CDR3: TGTGCCAGCAGTCCCGGGGGAGATGAGCAGTTCTTC. The encoded protein is CASSPGGDEQFF.

V and J are TRBV5-8 and TRBJ2-3; D possibly matches TRBD1 or TRBD2 (5 bases each). Germline CDR1 and CDR2: SGHTS and YDEGEE. This CDR3 region has 15 residues. The ends were cut back, 0 bases at V and 0 bases at J, with 8 bases in the middle. The CDR3 DNA is TGTGCCAGCAGCTTGGACGGGGCAAGCACAGATACGCAGTATTTT. This codes for CASSLDGASTDTQYF. Full variable domain (missing parts from reference TRBV5-8 and TRBJ2-3): EAGVTQSPTHLIKTRGQQATLRCSPISGHTSVYWYQQALGLGLQFLLWYDEGEERNRGNFPPRFSGRQFPNYSSELNVNALELEDSALYLCASSLDGASTDTQYFGPGTRLTVL.

The chain uses TRBV5-1 and TRBJ2-3, with D perhaps matching TRBD2 (6 bases). V dropped 7 bases and J dropped 2 bases, with 17 bases sitting between them. In germline, CDR1 is SGHRS, CDR2 YFSETQ. The CDR3 has 15 amino acids. The CDR3 DNA reads TGCGCCAGCGGGCCCGGGAGAGCACTCACAGATACGCAGTATTTT. It is translated as CASGPGRALTDTQYF.

The V call is TRBV5-6, the J call TRBJ2-5; a weak D match, TRBD2 (5 bases). The DNA end is a closer match to TRBJ2-7, so the J assignment may be wrong. This CDR3 has 15 residues. Germline-derived CDR1 and CDR2 are SGHDT and YYEEEE. The CDR3 here is CASSLAASPSYEQYF. The CDR3, as DNA: TGTGCCAGCAGCTTGGCGGCTAGCCCTTCCTACGAGCAGTACTTC.

V gene TRBV5-4 combines with J gene TRBJ2-7, with D possibly TRBD1 on 6 matching bases. V lost 4 bases to trimming and J lost 2 bases, with 13 bases between them. Germline V gives CDR1 SGHNT, CDR2 YYREEE (reference sequence). This CDR3 has 14 residues. Here the CDR3 reads CASSPRTETYEQYF. CDR3 DNA sequence: TGTGCCAGCAGCCCACGGACAGAGACCTACGAGCAGTACTTC.

The chain couples TRBV4-3 to TRBJ2-1; D call uncertain. Germline CDR1 reads LGHNA; CDR2 reads YSLEER. Trimming took off 0 bases at V and 3 bases at J, with 9 bases between the two ends. This CDR3 has 15 residues. DNA for the CDR3: TGCGCCAGCAGCCAAGACGGGCGCGTCTACAATGAGCAGTTCTTC. Protein product: CASSQDGRVYNEQFF.

The chain links TRBV5-8 to TRBJ1-4, with 8 bases identical to TRBD1. The CDR3 runs to 15 residues. Per germline, CDR1 SGHTS and CDR2 YDEGEE. V lost 6 bases, J lost 5 bases, and 9 bases stayed unmatched. The CDR3 spells CASKYRGAKNEKLFF. The CDR3 bases are TGTGCCAGCAAATACAGGGGGGCGAAGAATGAAAAACTGTTTTTT.

CDR3 coding DNA: TGTGCCAGCAGCGTGGCCCATCGAATGAACACTGAAGCTTTCTTT. It codes for CASSVAHRMNTEAFF. This sequence joins TRBV5-8 and TRBJ1-1; D unclear. CDR1 SGHTS and CDR2 YDEGEE come from the germline V gene. This CDR3 has 15 amino acids. The V end was cut by 4 bases, the J end by 0 bases, with 13 bases between.

J is TRBJ1-6 and V is TRBV6-5; unclear D gene. The CDR3 is made up of 13 amino acids. Germline CDR1 is MNHEY and CDR2 is SVGAGI. The V end was cut by 4 bases, the J end by 7 bases, with 8 bases between. The CDR3 reads CASSLGLNSPLHF. The DNA of the CDR3 is TGTGCCAGCAGTTTAGGCCTAAATTCACCCCTCCACTTT.

The CDR3 bases are TGTGCCAGCAGCCCAACCCGGGTCTCCTACGAGCAGTACTTC. It specifies CASSPTRVSYEQYF. The chain links TRBV7-2 to TRBJ2-7; D unresolved. Germline values: CDR1 SGHTA, CDR2 FQGNSA. The CDR3 covers 14 residues. Trimming took 5 bases from V and 0 from J, leaving 11 bases between them.

The chain carries TRBV5-1 and TRBJ1-3; D is perhaps TRBD1 (5 bases). This CDR3 is built from 17 residues. CDR1 and CDR2 from the germline V gene are SGHRS and YFSETQ. V was cut by 0 bases and J by 1 base, with 14 bases left in between. The CDR3 here is CASSLAGAVTSGNTIYF. CDR3 coding DNA: TGCGCCAGCAGCTTGGCCGGGGCGGTGACTTCTGGAAACACCATATATTTT.

This rearrangement joins TRBV7-7 to TRBJ2-3; 8 positions agree with TRBD2. The CDR3 covers 15 residues. The junction had 3 bases not matched to a gene; V was cut back by 4 bases and J by 0 bases. Germline lookup yields CDR1 SSHAT and CDR2 FNYEAQ (reference sequence). The CDR3 loop reads CASSYRGGSTDTQYF. In nucleotides, the CDR3 is TGTGCCAGCAGCTACCGGGGGGGCAGCACAGATACGCAGTATTTT.

The V call is TRBV4-3, the J call TRBJ1-4; D uncertain. The germline CDR1 and CDR2 sequences are LGHNA and YSLEER. Trimming cost V 1 base and J 11 bases, with 17 bases left between them. The CDR3 extends over 15 amino acids. In DNA form, the CDR3 reads TGCGCCAGCAGCCAAGGTCATAAGGGCCTGGGGAAACTGTTTTTT. Residues: CASSQGHKGLGKLFF.

The chain carries TRBV4-3 and TRBJ2-5, with TRBD2 matching over 7 bases. The CDR3 consists of 15 residues. Germline values: CDR1 LGHNA, CDR2 YSLEER. V shed 3 bases, J shed 0 bases, and the junction held 4 bases outside the gene matches. As DNA, the CDR3 is TGCGCCAGCAGCCAGATTCTAGCGGACCAAGAGACCCAGTACTTC. Translating it yields CASSQILADQETQYF.